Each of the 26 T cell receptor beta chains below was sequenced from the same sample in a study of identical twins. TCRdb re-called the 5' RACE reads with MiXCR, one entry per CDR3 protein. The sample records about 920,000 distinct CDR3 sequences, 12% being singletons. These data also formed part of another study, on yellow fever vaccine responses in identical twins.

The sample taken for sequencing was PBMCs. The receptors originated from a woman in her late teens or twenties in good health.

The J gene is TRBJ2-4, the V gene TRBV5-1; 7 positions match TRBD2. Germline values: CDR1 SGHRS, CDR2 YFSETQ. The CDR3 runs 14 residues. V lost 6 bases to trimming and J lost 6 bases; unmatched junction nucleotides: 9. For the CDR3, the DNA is TGCGCCAGCACCCCGGGGGGTAGCTCAAACATTCAGTACTTC. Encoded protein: CASTPGGSSNIQYF.

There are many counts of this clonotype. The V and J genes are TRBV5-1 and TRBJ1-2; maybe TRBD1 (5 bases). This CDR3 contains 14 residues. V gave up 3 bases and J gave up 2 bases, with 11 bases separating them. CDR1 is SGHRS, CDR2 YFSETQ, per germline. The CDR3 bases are TGCGCCAGCAGCTCCCTGGAGGGGAACTATGGCTACACCTTC. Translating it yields CASSSLEGNYGYTF. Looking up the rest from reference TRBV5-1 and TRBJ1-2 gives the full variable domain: KAGVTQTPRYLIKTRGQQVTLSCSPISGHRSVSWYQQTPGQGLQFLFEYFSETQRNKGNFPGRFSGRQFSNSRSEMNVSTLELGDSALYLCASSSLEGNYGYTFGSGTRLTVV.

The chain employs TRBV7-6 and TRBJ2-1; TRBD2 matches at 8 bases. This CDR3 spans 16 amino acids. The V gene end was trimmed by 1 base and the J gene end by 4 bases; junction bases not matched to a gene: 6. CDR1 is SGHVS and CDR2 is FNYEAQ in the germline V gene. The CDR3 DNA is TGTGCCAGCAGCTTAGTTTCGCCGGGGGGGTACAATGAGCAGTTCTTC. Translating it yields CASSLVSPGGYNEQFF.

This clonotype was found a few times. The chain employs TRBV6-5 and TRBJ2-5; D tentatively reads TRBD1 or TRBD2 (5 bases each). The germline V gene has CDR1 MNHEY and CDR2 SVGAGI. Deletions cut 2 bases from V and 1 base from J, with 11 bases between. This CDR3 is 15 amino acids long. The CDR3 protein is CASSYGGQGQETQYF. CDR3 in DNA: TGTGCCAGCAGTTACGGAGGCCAGGGCCAAGAGACCCAGTACTTC.

CDR3 sequence reads: CAINPGGPSYCEQYV. The CDR3 bases are TGTGCCATCAATCCCGGGGGTCCCTCCTACTGCGAGCAGTACGTC. The J gene is TRBJ2-7, the V gene TRBV10-3, with D possibly matching TRBD2 (6 bases). CDR3 length equals 15 residues. Between the trimmed V and J ends, which lost 7 bases and 6 bases, there was a span of 22 bases. Germline V gene sequence: CDR1 ENHRY, CDR2 SYGVKD.

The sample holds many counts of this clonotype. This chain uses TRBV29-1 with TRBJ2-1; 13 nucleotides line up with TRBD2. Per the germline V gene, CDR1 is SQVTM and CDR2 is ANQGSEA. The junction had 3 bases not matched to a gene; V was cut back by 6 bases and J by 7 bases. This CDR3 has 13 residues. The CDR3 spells CSVWTSGRNEQFF. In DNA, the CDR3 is TGCAGCGTGTGGACTAGCGGGAGAAATGAGCAGTTCTTC.

CDR3 residues: CASSPPGDRVNTEAFF. The CDR3 DNA is TGTGCCAGCAGCCCTCCTGGGGACAGGGTGAACACTGAAGCTTTCTTT. The chain is built from TRBV3-1 and TRBJ1-1; TRBD1 agrees at 9 bases. J gave up 0 bases and V 4 bases, and 6 bases lay outside the gene matches. Germline-derived CDR1 and CDR2 are LGHDT and YNNKEL (reference sequence). The CDR3 extends over 16 amino acids.

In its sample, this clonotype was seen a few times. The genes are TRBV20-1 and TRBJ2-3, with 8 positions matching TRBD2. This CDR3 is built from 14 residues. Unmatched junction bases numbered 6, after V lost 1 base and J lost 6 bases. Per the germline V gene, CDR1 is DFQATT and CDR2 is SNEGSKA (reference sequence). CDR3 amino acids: CSARAGGQLDTQYF. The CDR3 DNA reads TGCAGTGCTAGAGCGGGGGGGCAGTTGGATACGCAGTATTTT.

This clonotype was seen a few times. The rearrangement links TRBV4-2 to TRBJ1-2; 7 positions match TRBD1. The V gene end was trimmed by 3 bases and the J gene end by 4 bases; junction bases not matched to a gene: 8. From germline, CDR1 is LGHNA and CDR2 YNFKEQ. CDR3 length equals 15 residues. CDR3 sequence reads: CASSQTTGRGYGYTF. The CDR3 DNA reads TGTGCCAGCAGCCAGACGACAGGGAGGGGCTATGGCTACACCTTC.

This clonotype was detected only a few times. The CDR3 region has the DNA TGTGCCAGCAGTGAATACTCCTTCCAGGGGGTTCAAGAGACCCAGTACTTC. It codes for CASSEYSFQGVQETQYF. This chain uses TRBV25-1 with TRBJ2-5, with 7 positions matching TRBD1. Germline CDR1 reads MGHDK; CDR2 reads SYGVNS. This CDR3 region has 17 residues. V lost 0 bases to trimming and J lost 2 bases; unmatched junction nucleotides: 9.

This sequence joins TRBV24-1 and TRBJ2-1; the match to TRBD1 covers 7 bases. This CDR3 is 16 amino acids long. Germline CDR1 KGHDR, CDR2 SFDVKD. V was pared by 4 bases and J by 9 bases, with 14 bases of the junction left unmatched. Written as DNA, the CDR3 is TGTGCCACCAGTGACGAATCCGACAGGGTATTGGCTGAGCAGTTCTTC. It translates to CATSDESDRVLAEQFF.

Here the CDR3 DNA reads TGCAGCGTCGGTGGCGGAGTAGCGGGAGGTTTCTATGAGCAGTTCTTC. Translated: CSVGGGVAGGFYEQFF. The V call is TRBV29-1, the J call TRBJ2-1, with 10 bases fitting TRBD2. Trimming took 6 bases from V and 8 from J; bases not matched to a gene: 16. Germline CDR1 is SQVTM and CDR2 is ANQGSEA. The CDR3 is 16 amino acids.

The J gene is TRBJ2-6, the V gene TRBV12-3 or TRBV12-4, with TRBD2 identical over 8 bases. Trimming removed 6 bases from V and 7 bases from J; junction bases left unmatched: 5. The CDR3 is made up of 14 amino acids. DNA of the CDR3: TGTGCCAGCAGAGATAGCGGGAACGCCAACGTCCTGACTTTC. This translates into CASRDSGNANVLTF.

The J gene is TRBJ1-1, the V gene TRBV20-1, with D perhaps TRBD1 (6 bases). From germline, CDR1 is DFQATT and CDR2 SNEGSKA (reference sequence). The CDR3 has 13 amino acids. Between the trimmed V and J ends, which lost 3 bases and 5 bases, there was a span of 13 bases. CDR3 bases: TGCAGTGCTAGGGCAGGGGCTCAGACTGAAGCTTTCTTT. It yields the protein CSARAGAQTEAFF.

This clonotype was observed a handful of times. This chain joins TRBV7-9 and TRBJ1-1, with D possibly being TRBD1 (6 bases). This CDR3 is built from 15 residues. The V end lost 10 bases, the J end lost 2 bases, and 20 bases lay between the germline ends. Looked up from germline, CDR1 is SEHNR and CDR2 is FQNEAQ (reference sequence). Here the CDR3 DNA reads TGTGCCATGGGGGCTGGGGCGGCGTCAAACACTGAAGCTTTCTTT. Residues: CAMGAGAASNTEAFF. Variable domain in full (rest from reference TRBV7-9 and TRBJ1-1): DTGVSQNPRHKITKRGQNVTFRCDPISEHNRLYWYRQTLGQGPEFLTYFQNEAQLEKSRLLSDRFSAERPKGSFSTLEIQRTEQGDSAMYLCAMGAGAASNTEAFFGQGTRLTVV.

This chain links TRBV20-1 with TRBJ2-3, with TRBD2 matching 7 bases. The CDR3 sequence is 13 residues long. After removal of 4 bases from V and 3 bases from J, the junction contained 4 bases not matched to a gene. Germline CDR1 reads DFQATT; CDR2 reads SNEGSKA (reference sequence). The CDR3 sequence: CSANPSGTDTQYF. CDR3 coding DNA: TGCAGTGCTAACCCTAGCGGAACAGATACGCAGTATTTT.

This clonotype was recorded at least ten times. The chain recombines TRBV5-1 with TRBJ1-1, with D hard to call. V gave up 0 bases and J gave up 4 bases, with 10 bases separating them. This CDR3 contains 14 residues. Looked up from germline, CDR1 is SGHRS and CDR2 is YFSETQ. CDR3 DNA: TGCGCCAGCAGCTTGGTAGGGTCGAGCACTGAAGCTTTCTTT. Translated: CASSLVGSSTEAFF.

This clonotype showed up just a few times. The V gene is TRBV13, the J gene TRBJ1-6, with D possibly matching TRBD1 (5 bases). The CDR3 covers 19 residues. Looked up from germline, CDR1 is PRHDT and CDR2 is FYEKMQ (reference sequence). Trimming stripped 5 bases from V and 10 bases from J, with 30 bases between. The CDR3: CASSQRNMIKAGRGSPLHF. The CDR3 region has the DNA TGTGCCAGCAGCCAACGTAATATGATTAAGGCAGGGAGGGGCTCACCCCTCCACTTT.

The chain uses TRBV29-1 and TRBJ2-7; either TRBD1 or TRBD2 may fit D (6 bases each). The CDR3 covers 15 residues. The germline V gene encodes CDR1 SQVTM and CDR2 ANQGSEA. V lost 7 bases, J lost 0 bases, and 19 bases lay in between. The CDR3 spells CSAWGVGGHSYEQYF. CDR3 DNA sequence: TGCAGCGCCTGGGGGGTAGGGGGACACTCCTACGAGCAGTACTTC.

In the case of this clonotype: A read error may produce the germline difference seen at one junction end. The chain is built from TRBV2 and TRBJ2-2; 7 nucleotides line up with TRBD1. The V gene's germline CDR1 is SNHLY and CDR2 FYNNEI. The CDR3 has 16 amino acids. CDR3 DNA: TGTGCCATCAGTGAGACGGGACAGATGAACACCGGGGAGCTGTTTTTT. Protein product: CAISETGQMNTGELFF.

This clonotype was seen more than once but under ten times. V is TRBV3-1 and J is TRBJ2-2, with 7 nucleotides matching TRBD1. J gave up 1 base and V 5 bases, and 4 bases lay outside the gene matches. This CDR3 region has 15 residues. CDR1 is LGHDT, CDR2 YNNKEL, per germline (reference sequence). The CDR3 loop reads CASSIRTGNTGELFF. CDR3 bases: TGTGCCAGCAGCATACGGACAGGGAACACCGGGGAGCTGTTTTTT.

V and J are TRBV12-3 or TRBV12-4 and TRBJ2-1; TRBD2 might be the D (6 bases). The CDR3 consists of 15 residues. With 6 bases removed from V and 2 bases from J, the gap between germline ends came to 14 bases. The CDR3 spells CASSRRGAPYNEQFF. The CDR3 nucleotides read TGTGCCAGCAGCCGGCGCGGGGCGCCCTACAATGAGCAGTTCTTC.

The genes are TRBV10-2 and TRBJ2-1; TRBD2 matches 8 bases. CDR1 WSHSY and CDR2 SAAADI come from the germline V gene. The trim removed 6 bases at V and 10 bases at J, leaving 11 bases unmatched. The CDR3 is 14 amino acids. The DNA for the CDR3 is TGCGCCAGCAGGTCGGGAGGGCCTCCTGGAGAGCAGTTCTTC. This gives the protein CASRSGGPPGEQFF.

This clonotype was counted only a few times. In DNA form, the CDR3 reads TGTGCCAGCAGTGAGTCCGGGACTAGTCTCGAGCAGTTCTTC. Translating it yields CASSESGTSLEQFF. The gene calls are TRBV28 and TRBJ2-1, with 8 bases identical to TRBD2. With 5 bases clipped from V and 10 bases from J, the junction kept 10 bases outside the gene matches. The CDR3 loop spans 14 amino acids. Germline lookup yields CDR1 MDHEN and CDR2 SYDVKM.

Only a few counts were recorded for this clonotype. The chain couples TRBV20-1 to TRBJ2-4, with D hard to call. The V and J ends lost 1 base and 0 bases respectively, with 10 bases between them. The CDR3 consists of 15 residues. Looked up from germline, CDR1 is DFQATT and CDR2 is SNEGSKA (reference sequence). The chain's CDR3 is CSARVADLAKNIQYF. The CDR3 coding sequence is TGCAGTGCTAGAGTGGCAGATCTAGCCAAAAACATTCAGTACTTC.

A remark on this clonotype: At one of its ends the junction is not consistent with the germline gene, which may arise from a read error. The chain's CDR3 is CASGDFNEQLF. The CDR3 nucleotides are TGTGCCAGCGGAGACTTCAATGAGCAGCTCTTC. The J gene is TRBJ2-1, the V gene TRBV6-5; D remains ambiguous. The germline gives CDR1 MNHEY, CDR2 SVGAGI. This CDR3 is built from 11 residues.